This T cell receptor (beta chain) originates from a study of T cells after yellow fever vaccination. This clonotype was counted many times. The antigen is not known. Study-wide points: Contamination by abundant bulk-population clonotypes could be present in FACS-sorted repertoires.

V lost 5 bases to trimming and J lost 5 bases, with 10 bases between them. Per the germline V gene, CDR1 is LGHNA and CDR2 is YSLEER. This CDR3 is 13 amino acids long. Researchers made TCR cDNA using 5'RACE template switching, and this step added a universal primer site and UMIs. TCRdb used MiXCR to reprocess the 5' RACE reads, holding one entry per CDR3 protein. In the table there are tens of thousands of distinct CDR3 sequences, around 6.9% of which are singletons. This material consisted of CD8+ T cells sorted from PBMCs, taken less than 6 days after the first yellow fever vaccination. V usage is TRBV4-3 and J usage is TRBJ2-1; weak D call: TRBD2 (7 bases). This receptor was identified in a young man who received the YFV17D yellow fever vaccine. In nucleotides, the CDR3 is TGCGCCAGCAGCAGGGGGAGGGACAATGAGCAGTTCTTC. This codes for CASSRGRDNEQFF.